The T cell receptor (beta chain) described here comes from a study of human T cells and chemical hapten exposure. Notes on the study in general: Donor immune responses may differ from healthy people's, since all donors had alopecia.

About this clonotype: Its specificity is unknown.

The sample's treatment: therapeutic diphenylcyclopropenone sensitization with weekly scalp DPC. Each patch test followed a blood draw. Germline lookup yields CDR1 KGHSH and CDR2 LQKENI. V gave up 6 bases and J gave up 3 bases, with 12 bases separating them. The CDR3 is made up of 13 amino acids. The study's library attached unique molecular identifiers to single cDNA molecules. One entry per CDR3 protein, called by TCRdb with MiXCR from the reads. The table includes about 5,300 distinct CDR3 sequences, approximately 60% detected once. V is TRBV18 and J is TRBJ2-7, with D unclear. This sequence was found in an adult with alopecia areata. Some clones in this sample may be carry-over from other donors' samples. This table probably holds off-target reads from a library built for another chain. Sample: whole blood, taken before DPC sensitization or 2, 6, or about 24 weeks after (not recorded which). DNA of the CDR3: TGTGCCAGCTCTCCGGAACTGAGCTACGAGCAGTACTTC. Translation: CASSPELSYEQYF.